The 12 T cell receptor beta chains below all came from one sample that was sequenced in a study of low-dose radiotherapy and immunotherapy resistance in tumors. Alpha- and beta-chain coverage of first-strand cDNA came from TRAV- and TRBV-specific primers. Amplification, which lasted around 21 PCR cycles, used a constant-region primer and V-primer adapter to amplify TCRs. TCRdb re-derived calls from the reads in MiXCR, one entry per CDR3 protein. This sample has around 76,000 distinct CDR3 sequences, with about a third found just once. Time point noted: before trial treatment. The source was PBMCs, collected before treatment. Receptors were obtained from a female donor with ovarian cancer.

The chain has TRBV30 and TRBJ2-5; D may be TRBD2 (5 bases). V lost 3 bases and J 4 bases, leaving 18 bases between the germline ends. The CDR3 totals 15 residues. Germline-derived CDR1 and CDR2 are GTSNPN and SVGIG (reference sequence). CDR3 coding DNA: TGTGCCTGGAGCCCTAATACTAGGGCAGGAGAGACCCAGTACTTC. Translation gives CAWSPNTRAGETQYF.

The sample holds many counts of this clonotype. The genes are TRBV23-1 and TRBJ2-7; tentatively, D is TRBD1 (5 bases). TRBV23-1 is placed among ORFs of uncertain function. V was cut by 1 base and J by 9 bases, with 16 bases left in between. The CDR3 is 14 residues long. The DNA for the CDR3 is TGCGCCAGCAGTCAATTCTCGGGTAGGGGAAGGCAGTACTTC. This translates into CASSQFSGRGRQYF.

The chain links TRBV5-1 to TRBJ2-1; D gene uncertain. Trimming removed 5 bases from V and 6 bases from J, with 12 bases in between. Germline-derived CDR1 and CDR2 are SGHRS and YFSETQ. The length of the CDR3 is 13 residues. This CDR3 is CASRATQANEQFF. The CDR3 nucleotides are TGCGCCAGCAGAGCAACACAAGCCAATGAGCAGTTCTTC.

Of note for this clonotype: This likely traces to a read error, being one base from a far larger clone. The V gene is TRBV10-3, the J gene TRBJ2-1; D remains ambiguous. CDR3 length equals 11 residues. Germline CDR1 reads ENHRY; CDR2 reads SYGVKD. Trimming removed 3 bases from V and 10 bases from J, with 7 bases in between. This CDR3 is CAISELWEQFF. CDR3 nucleotides: TGTGCCATCAGTGAATTGTGGGAGCAGTTCTTC.

V usage is TRBV2 and J usage is TRBJ1-5; no clear D. This CDR3 is 13 amino acids long. The V gene lost 7 bases and the J gene lost 4 bases, with 11 bases spanning the gap. The V gene's germline CDR1 is SNHLY and CDR2 FYNNEI. The CDR3, as DNA: TGTGCCAGCACTGGGAAAGGAAATCAGCCCCAGCATTTT. Its protein is CASTGKGNQPQHF.

The chain employs TRBV27 and TRBJ2-2, with 15 bases identical to TRBD2. With V trimmed by 5 bases and J by 5 bases, 12 bases remained unmatched. The CDR3 runs to 19 residues. Germline CDR1 reads MNHEY; CDR2 reads SMNVEV (reference sequence). In nucleotides, the CDR3 is TGTGCCAGCAGTCCGCCCGGACTAGCGGGAGGGCGGAGGACCGGGGAGCTGTTTTTT. Translation: CASSPPGLAGGRRTGELFF.

The sample holds many counts of this clonotype. J is TRBJ1-1 and V is TRBV14; D is uncertain. From germline, CDR1 is SGHDN and CDR2 FVKESK. CDR3 length: 16 residues. Trimming cost V 0 bases and J 4 bases, with 15 bases left between them. Written as DNA, the CDR3 is TGTGCCAGCAGCCAAGATATATCCTGGGGTTTCACTGAAGCTTTCTTT. Its translation is CASSQDISWGFTEAFF.

This clonotype was recorded many times. CDR3 protein: CAWSGDRGYEQYF. The CDR3 region has the DNA TGTGCCTGGAGTGGAGACAGGGGCTACGAGCAGTACTTC. The chain couples TRBV30 to TRBJ2-7, with TRBD1 matching 8 bases. V lost 1 base and J lost 3; bases outside the gene matches: 2. The germline gives CDR1 GTSNPN, CDR2 SVGIG (reference sequence). This CDR3 contains 13 residues.

On this clonotype: A read error may be the cause here, since a much bigger clone is one base away. The V gene is TRBV7-9, the J gene TRBJ2-2; D is unclear. Germline V CDR1 and CDR2: SEHNR, FQNEAQ (reference sequence). Trimming removed 4 bases at V and 9 bases at J, with 12 bases between. The CDR3 contains 13 residues. CDR3 sequence (DNA): TGTGCCAGCAGCTGGGGATGGACCTGGGAGCTGTTTTTT. Translation: CASSWGWTWELFF.

At least ten counts were recorded for this clonotype. The chain couples TRBV6-1 to TRBJ2-7; 12 positions match TRBD2. V dropped 6 bases and J dropped 2; count of bases not matched to a gene: 2. The germline gives CDR1 MNHNS, CDR2 SASEGT. The CDR3 spans 14 residues. The CDR3 coding sequence is TGTGCCAGCAGAAGACTAGCGGGGGCCTACGAGCAGTACTTC. As protein: CASRRLAGAYEQYF.

CDR3 sequence: CASSLVAGGSETQYF. CDR3 bases: TGCGCCAGCAGCTTGGTGGCGGGGGGAAGTGAGACCCAGTACTTC. This chain connects TRBV5-1 to TRBJ2-5; 8 bases line up with TRBD2. The CDR3 sequence is 15 residues long. Germline trimming cut 0 bases from V and 5 bases from J; bases unmatched to any gene: 6. The germline gives CDR1 SGHRS, CDR2 YFSETQ.

The chain carries TRBV7-2 and TRBJ2-4; the match to TRBD1 covers 7 bases. The ends lost 4 bases at V and 4 bases at J; junction bases unmatched: 10. CDR1 is SGHTA, CDR2 FQGNSA, per germline. This CDR3 has 16 residues. CDR3 nucleotides: TGTGCCAGCAGCTCACAGGGGACCTTCCGTAAAAACATTCAGTACTTC. This gives the protein CASSSQGTFRKNIQYF.